Below, 12 T cell receptor beta chains from the same sample are listed, as sequenced in a study of cytomegalovirus exposure and HLA in healthy donors. Repertoires were generated with immunoSEQ multiplex PCR, while TCRdb's copy carries only in-frame clones and drops some. The sample shows more than 300,000 clones, roughly 90% of them seen only once. Specimen: PBMCs. These receptor sequences come from a woman aged 18-29 years in good health and CMV-seronegative.

V and J are TRBV7-2 and TRBJ2-2, with 7 bases matching TRBD1. J gave up 6 bases and V 4 bases, and 8 bases lay outside the gene matches. Germline CDR1 reads SGHTA; CDR2 reads FQGNSA. The CDR3 covers 15 residues. The CDR3 sequence: CASSSQGRLAGELFF. The CDR3 bases are TGTGCCAGCAGCTCACAGGGGAGATTGGCCGGGGAGCTGTTTTTT.

The rearrangement links TRBV5-1 to TRBJ2-7; possibly TRBD2 for D (6 bases). The CDR3 extends over 16 amino acids. V was pared by 4 bases and J by 3 bases, with 20 bases between. Germline CDR1 reads SGHRS; CDR2 reads YFSETQ. The CDR3 sequence is CASSPAGGAGSYEQYF. The CDR3 nucleotides read TGCGCCAGCAGCCCGGCGGGCGGGGCCGGAAGCTACGAGCAGTACTTC.

The genes are TRBV6-5 and TRBJ2-3; D remains ambiguous. The germline V and J ends were trimmed by 4 bases and 4 bases, with 12 bases remaining between them. Germline-derived CDR1 and CDR2 are MNHEY and SVGAGI. The CDR3 is 14 residues long. CDR3 DNA sequence: TGTGCCAGCAGTTCCTCGCGACTGTCAGATACGCAGTATTTT. This encodes CASSSSRLSDTQYF.

This clone was counted once. The chain employs TRBV29-1 and TRBJ2-1; 9 positions agree with TRBD1. The length of the CDR3 is 14 residues. Per germline, CDR1 SQVTM and CDR2 ANQGSEA. J was trimmed by 4 bases and V by 4 bases; bases with no gene match: 5. CDR3 protein: CSVATGTGYNEQFF. The CDR3 DNA follows: TGCAGCGTTGCCACCGGGACAGGGTACAATGAGCAGTTCTTC.

V usage is TRBV28 and J usage is TRBJ2-5; D uncertain. The CDR3 extends over 14 amino acids. The V end was cut by 1 base, the J end by 5 bases, with 11 bases between. Germline CDR1 MDHEN, CDR2 SYDVKM. The CDR3 nucleotides read TGTGCCAGCAGTTTATCGGTAATTCGGGAGACCCAGTACTTC. Encoded protein: CASSLSVIRETQYF.

The chain recombines TRBV7-2 with TRBJ2-5; TRBD1 matches 9 bases. The CDR3 runs 12 residues. Trimming cost V 4 bases and J 7 bases; bases outside gene matches: 1. CDR1 and CDR2 from the germline V gene are SGHTA and FQGNSA. Here the CDR3 reads CASSWGQGTQYF. In DNA, the CDR3 is TGTGCCAGCAGCTGGGGACAGGGGACCCAGTACTTC.

This chain uses TRBV19 with TRBJ1-2; D uncertain. Trimming left V 6 bases short and J 6 bases short, with 14 bases between. The CDR3 contains 13 residues. Germline values: CDR1 LNHDA, CDR2 SQIVND (reference sequence). CDR3 DNA sequence: TGTGCCAGTAGAGCCCTTGGAGGGCATGGCTACACCTTC. This encodes CASRALGGHGYTF.

This chain joins TRBV7-8 and TRBJ2-1; weak D call: TRBD1 (5 bases). V was shortened by 2 bases and J by 6 bases, with 14 bases between the two germline ends. This CDR3 comprises 15 residues. CDR1 is SGHVS, CDR2 FQNEAQ, per germline. The CDR3 loop reads CASSLTWGYLNEQFF. CDR3 DNA sequence: TGTGCCAGCAGCTTAACTTGGGGCTACCTCAATGAGCAGTTCTTC.

The J gene is TRBJ1-5, the V gene TRBV10-3; D is possibly TRBD1 (5 bases). The CDR3 runs to 14 residues. Trimming left V 4 bases short and J 4 bases short, with 11 bases between. Germline-derived CDR1 and CDR2 are ENHRY and SYGVKD. The CDR3 bases are TGTGCCATCAGTGGAGGGGAGGGGAATCAGCCCCAGCATTTT. Translation gives CAISGGEGNQPQHF.

The chain employs TRBV5-1 and TRBJ2-2; the D gene is possibly TRBD1 (6 bases). Germline V gives CDR1 SGHRS, CDR2 YFSETQ. V was cut by 1 base and J by 4 bases, with 8 bases left in between. CDR3 size: 14 residues. DNA for the CDR3: TGCGCCAGCAGCTTGACAGGGTCCACCGGGGAGCTGTTTTTT. Its protein product is CASSLTGSTGELFF.

The chain uses TRBV6-5 and TRBJ1-3, with 8 bases matching TRBD1. The CDR3 consists of 15 residues. CDR1 is MNHEY, CDR2 SVGAGI, per germline. V lost 7 bases and J lost 8; bases outside the gene matches: 13. CDR3 sequence reads: CASIFSRGLDYTIYF. CDR3 nucleotides: TGTGCCAGCATTTTCAGCAGGGGGCTAGACTACACCATATATTTT.

The genes are TRBV28 and TRBJ1-3; 8 nucleotides match TRBD1. The length of the CDR3 is 17 residues. Trimming removed 2 bases from V and 0 bases from J; junction bases left unmatched: 6. Looked up from germline, CDR1 is MDHEN and CDR2 is SYDVKM. In nucleotides, the CDR3 is TGTGCCAGCAGTTTAAATCAGGGGGCCTCCTCTGGAAACACCATATATTTT. This encodes CASSLNQGASSGNTIYF.